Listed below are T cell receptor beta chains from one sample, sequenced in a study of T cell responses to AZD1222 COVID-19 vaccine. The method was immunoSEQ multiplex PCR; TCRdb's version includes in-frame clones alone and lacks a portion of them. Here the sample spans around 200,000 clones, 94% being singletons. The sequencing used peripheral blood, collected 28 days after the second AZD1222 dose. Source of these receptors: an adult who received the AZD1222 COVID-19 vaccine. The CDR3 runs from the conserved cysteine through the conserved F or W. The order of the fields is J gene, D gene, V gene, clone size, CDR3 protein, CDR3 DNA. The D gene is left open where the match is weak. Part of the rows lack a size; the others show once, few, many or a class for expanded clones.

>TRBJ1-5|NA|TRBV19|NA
CASTWGIGGNQPQHF
TGTGCCAGTACGTGGGGAATAGGAGGCAATCAGCCCCAGCATTTT
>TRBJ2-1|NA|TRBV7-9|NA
CASSPGPAGKPNNEQFF
TGTGCCAGCAGCCCAGGGCCAGCGGGCAAACCCAACAATGAGCAGTTCTTC
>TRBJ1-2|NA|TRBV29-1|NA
CSVEEVRKNYGYTF
TGCAGCGTTGAAGAGGTTCGGAAAAACTATGGCTACACCTTC
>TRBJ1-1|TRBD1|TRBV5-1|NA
CASSSSPGTGNTEAFF
TGCGCCAGCAGCTCAAGTCCCGGGACAGGGAACACTGAAGCTTTCTTT
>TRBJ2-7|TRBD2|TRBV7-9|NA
CASSGSGIYEQYF
TGTGCCAGCAGCGGTAGCGGGATCTACGAGCAGTACTTC
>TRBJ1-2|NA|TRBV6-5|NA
CASNSNNYGYTF
TGTGCCAGCAACTCAAATAACTATGGCTACACCTTC
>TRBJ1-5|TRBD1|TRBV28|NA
CASSLGALGQGHGQPQHF
TGTGCCAGCAGTTTAGGGGCACTAGGACAGGGCCATGGTCAGCCCCAGCATTTT
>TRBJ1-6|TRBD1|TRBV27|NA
CASRRLTGVDSPLHF
TGTGCCAGCAGGCGACTAACAGGGGTAGACTCACCCCTCCACTTT
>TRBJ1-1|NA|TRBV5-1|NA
CASYEGTANTEAFF
TGCGCCAGCTATGAGGGGACGGCAAACACTGAAGCTTTCTTT
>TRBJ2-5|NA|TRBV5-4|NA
CASSLEAGAETQYF
TGTGCCAGCAGCTTGGAGGCAGGGGCAGAGACCCAGTACTTC
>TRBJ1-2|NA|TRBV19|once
CASSVSGSWDYGYTF
TGTGCCAGTAGTGTATCAGGGTCGTGGGACTATGGCTACACCTTC
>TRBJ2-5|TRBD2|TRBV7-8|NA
CASRRTSGVARETQYF
TGTGCCAGCCGACGGACTAGCGGGGTTGCAAGGGAGACCCAGTACTTC
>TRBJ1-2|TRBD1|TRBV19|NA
CASSMAGTGDYGYTF
TGTGCCAGTAGTATGGCCGGGACAGGGGACTATGGCTACACCTTC
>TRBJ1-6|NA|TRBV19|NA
CASGNSSPLHF
TGTGCCAGTGGAAACAGTTCACCCCTCCACTTT
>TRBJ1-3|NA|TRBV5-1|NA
CASSLALGTTGNTIYF
TGCGCCAGCAGCTTGGCCTTGGGGACAACTGGAAACACCATATATTTT
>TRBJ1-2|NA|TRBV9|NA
CASSGTRPNYGYTF
TGTGCCAGCAGCGGGACCAGGCCTAACTATGGCTACACCTTC
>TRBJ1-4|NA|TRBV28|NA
CASSQGKQDEKLFF
TGTGCCAGCAGCCAAGGGAAACAGGATGAAAAACTGTTTTTT
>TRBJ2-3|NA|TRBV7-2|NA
CASSLSPGGRTQYF
TGTGCCAGCAGCTTATCTCCCGGGGGGCGTACGCAGTATTTT
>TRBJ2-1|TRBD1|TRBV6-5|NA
CASVRGTGWNEQFF
TGTGCCAGCGTTCGGGGGACAGGGTGGAATGAGCAGTTCTTC
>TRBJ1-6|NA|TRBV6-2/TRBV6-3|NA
CASSGRAGRSSYNSPLHF
TGTGCCAGCAGTGGTCGGGCAGGGCGAAGCTCCTATAATTCACCCCTCCACTTT
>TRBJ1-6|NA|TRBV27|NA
CASSFREGPLHF
TGTGCCAGCAGTTTCCGAGAGGGGCCCCTCCACTTT
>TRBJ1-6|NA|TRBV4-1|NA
CASTPQLNSPLHF
TGCGCCAGCACCCCCCAGCTGAATTCACCCCTCCACTTT
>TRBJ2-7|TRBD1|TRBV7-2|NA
CASRRGGTGGSYDEQYF
TGTGCCAGCAGGCGGGGAGGGACAGGGGGCTCCTACGACGAGCAGTACTTC
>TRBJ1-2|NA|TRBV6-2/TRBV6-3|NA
CASSPGSWAGYTF
TGTGCCAGCAGTCCCGGAAGTTGGGCCGGCTACACCTTC
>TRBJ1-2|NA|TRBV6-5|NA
CASSSGANYGYTF
TGTGCCAGCAGTTCGGGGGCAAACTATGGCTACACCTTC
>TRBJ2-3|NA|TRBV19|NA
CASRKANTDTQYF
TGTGCCAGTAGGAAAGCGAACACAGATACGCAGTATTTT
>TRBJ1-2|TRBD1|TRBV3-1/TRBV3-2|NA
CASSNDRGLDGYTF
TGTGCCAGCAGCAATGACAGGGGGCTGGATGGCTACACCTTC
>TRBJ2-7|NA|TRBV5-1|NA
CASSLAARVDEQYF
TGCGCCAGCAGCTTGGCCGCCAGAGTCGACGAGCAGTACTTC
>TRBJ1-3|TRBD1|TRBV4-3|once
CASSQVQGNTIYF
TGCGCCAGCAGCCAAGTACAGGGGAACACCATATATTTT
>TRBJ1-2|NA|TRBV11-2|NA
CASSLIGGGTPGYGYTF
TGTGCCAGCAGCTTGATCGGTGGGGGGACACCTGGCTATGGCTACACCTTC
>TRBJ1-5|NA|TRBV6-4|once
CAIQGGQGRVTQPQHF
TGTGCCATTCAAGGGGGGCAGGGGAGGGTCACTCAGCCCCAGCATTTT
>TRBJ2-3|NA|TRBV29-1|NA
CSVRTADTQYF
TGCAGCGTTAGGACGGCAGATACGCAGTATTTT
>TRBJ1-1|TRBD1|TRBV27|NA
CASSLFGTAEAFF
TGTGCCAGCAGTTTATTCGGGACAGCTGAAGCTTTCTTT
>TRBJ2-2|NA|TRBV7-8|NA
CASSQTGHLNTGELFF
TGTGCCAGCAGCCAAACAGGGCACCTTAACACCGGGGAGCTGTTTTTT
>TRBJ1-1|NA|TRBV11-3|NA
CASSLSGTPFF
TGTGCCAGCAGCTTGTCCGGGACGCCTTTCTTT
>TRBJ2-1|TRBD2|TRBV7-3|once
CASEGVGTSGKVEQFF
TGTGCCAGTGAGGGGGTGGGGACTAGCGGGAAGGTTGAGCAGTTCTTC
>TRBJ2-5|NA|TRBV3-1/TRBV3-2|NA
CASSQSNGKETQYF
TGTGCCAGCAGCCAATCGAACGGGAAAGAGACCCAGTACTTC
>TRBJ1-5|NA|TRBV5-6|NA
CASSLVSRDNQPQHF
TGTGCCAGCAGCTTGGTAAGCAGGGATAATCAGCCCCAGCATTTT
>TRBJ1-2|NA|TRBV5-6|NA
CASTWGGSFGYTF
TGTGCCAGCACCTGGGGGGGCTCGTTTGGCTACACCTTC
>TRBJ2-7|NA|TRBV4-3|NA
CASSQDSQSAYEQYF
TGCGCCAGCAGCCAAGATTCACAGTCCGCCTACGAGCAGTACTTC
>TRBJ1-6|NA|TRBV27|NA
CASMGRRVDSPLHF
TGTGCCAGCATGGGGCGCAGGGTTGATTCACCCCTCCACTTT
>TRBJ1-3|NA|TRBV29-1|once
CSVYLGQGDGNTIYF
TGCAGCGTTTACCTCGGTCAGGGCGATGGAAACACCATATATTTT
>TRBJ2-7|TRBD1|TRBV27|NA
CASSLSPRTGPIYEQYF
TGTGCCAGCAGTTTATCACCCCGGACAGGTCCTATCTACGAGCAGTACTTC
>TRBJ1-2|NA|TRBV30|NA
CAWSVKGAGGYTF
TGTGCCTGGAGTGTAAAAGGGGCAGGCGGCTACACCTTC
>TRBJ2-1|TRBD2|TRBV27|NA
CASSIWGGEQFF
TGTGCCAGCAGTATCTGGGGGGGGGAGCAGTTCTTC
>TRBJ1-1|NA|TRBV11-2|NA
CASSSGTTAFF
TGTGCCAGCAGCTCCGGGACGACGGCTTTCTTT